This TCR beta chain appears in the sequencing data of a study of T-cell reconstitution after alpha-beta-depleted transplantation in children. On this clonotype: The target antigen is unknown.

Study-wide findings and caveats: Reports say that about two months after transplant, the alpha-beta T cells came out of several hundred graft clones that had expanded.

Using unique molecular identifiers, the investigators prepared the TCRbeta library. TCRdb itself ran the PCR reads through MiXCR, one entry per CDR3 protein. Of around 450,000 distinct CDR3 sequences listed, around 15% are singletons. V was cut by 1 base and J by 3 bases, with 9 bases left in between. CDR3 length: 15 residues. Germline loops: CDR1 LGHNA, CDR2 YNFKEQ. This sequence originates from a boy younger than two who had a stem cell transplant for Wiskott-Aldrich syndrome, so the T cells may come from the graft donor. The chain combines TRBV4-2 with TRBJ2-2; D might be TRBD2 (5 bases). The source material was PBMCs, mostly from graft donor cells, sampled 360 days after TCRalphabeta/CD19-depleted stem cell transplant. CDR3: CASSQVERDTGELFF. CDR3 in DNA: TGTGCCAGCAGCCAAGTCGAGAGGGACACCGGGGAGCTGTTTTTT.